This is a list of T cell receptor beta chains from one sample in a study of memory CD4+ T cells and cytomegalovirus serostatus. The assay was immunoSEQ multiplex PCR, and TCRdb's table has in-frame clones only and misses some. The table shows tens of thousands of clones, with 82% occurring only once. Sequenced sample: memory CD4+ T cells from blood. All receptors derive from an adult in good health and CMV-seronegative. Some clones in this sample may be carry-over from other donors' samples. CDR3s include the opening cysteine and the closing phenylalanine or tryptophan. The D gene is left open where the match is weak. Rows may omit the clone size; those that give it use once, few, many or a size class.

D gene	V gene	J gene	clone size	CDR3 DNA	CDR3 protein
TRBD1	TRBV2	TRBJ2-3	-	TGTGCCAGCAGTGAACCCAGGGGGCGCGCCACAGATACGCAGTATTTT	CASSEPRGRATDTQYF
TRBD2	TRBV11-1	TRBJ2-2	-	TGTGCCAGCAGGGGGGGGTCCCTAGCGGGCACCGGGGAGCTGTTTTTT	CASRGGSLAGTGELFF
TRBD1	TRBV2	TRBJ1-1	-	TGTGCCATCCCATCCTCGGACAGGGGTCGGGCTTTCTTT	CAIPSSDRGRAFF
-	TRBV7-2	TRBJ2-3	-	TGTGCCAGCAGCACCTTTCACACAGATACGCAGTATTTT	CASSTFHTDTQYF
-	TRBV5-6	TRBJ2-7	-	TGTGCCAGCAGCTTGTTCTGGCGGACGCCCTACGAGCAGTACTTC	CASSLFWRTPYEQYF
-	TRBV7-9	TRBJ2-2	-	TGTGCCAGCAGCTTGGATAGCGGCACCGGGGAGCTGTTTTTT	CASSLDSGTGELFF
-	TRBV19	TRBJ1-1	-	TGTGCCAGTCTTGGCGGGGGCGGTGTTGGACGGAACACTGAAGCTTTCTTT	CASLGGGGVGRNTEAFF
TRBD1	TRBV4-2	TRBJ1-5	-	TGTGCCAGCAGCCAAGAACAGGGGACGGGTCAGCCCCAGCATTTT	CASSQEQGTGQPQHF
-	TRBV5-5	TRBJ1-1	-	TGTGCCAGCAGCTTGGTGGGAGGGGGCACTGAAGCTTTCTTT	CASSLVGGGTEAFF
TRBD2	TRBV18	TRBJ2-3	-	TGTGCCAGCTCCCCCACTAGCGGGCCTTTTAATACGCAGTATTTT	CASSPTSGPFNTQYF
-	TRBV28	TRBJ2-1	-	TGTGCCAGCAGGCGCGGGGGTAAGGGGGACTCCTACAATGAGCAGTTCTTC	CASRRGGKGDSYNEQFF
-	TRBV18	TRBJ2-5	-	TGTGCCAGCTCACCGGATTCCTTGGGGACCCAGTACTTC	CASSPDSLGTQYF
-	TRBV7-9	TRBJ1-3	-	TGTGCCAGCAGCCGAACGCGGGATCTTAGGGGAAACACCATATATTTT	CASSRTRDLRGNTIYF
-	TRBV5-5	TRBJ2-7	-	TGTGCCAGCAGCTTGGAGAGGGGCTTGACCTACGAGCAGTACTTC	CASSLERGLTYEQYF
-	TRBV2	TRBJ2-2	-	TGTGCCAGCAGTGAACAAGTAGCGCGCACCGGGGAGCTGTTTTTT	CASSEQVARTGELFF
-	TRBV30	TRBJ1-1	-	TGTGCCTGGAAGCGGTTCGTAAACACTGAAGCTTTCTTT	CAWKRFVNTEAFF
-	TRBV9	TRBJ2-1	few	TGTGCCAGCAGCCCCCCTCAGGGGAGCTCCTACAATGAGCAGTTCTTC	CASSPPQGSSYNEQFF
TRBD1	TRBV5-1	TRBJ1-1	-	TGCGCCAGCAGCCCGAGACAGGGATTGAACACTGAAGCTTTCTTT	CASSPRQGLNTEAFF
-	TRBV18	TRBJ1-1	-	TGTGCCAGCTCTACGGAGGGGTACACTGAAGCTTTCTTT	CASSTEGYTEAFF
TRBD1	TRBV2	TRBJ1-6	-	TGTGCCAGCGGCGCCTCCGACAGGGAGGCACCCCTCCACTTT	CASGASDREAPLHF
-	TRBV4-2	TRBJ2-5	-	TGTGCCAGCAGCCAAGTGGGTAGCCCTCAAGAGACCCAGTACTTC	CASSQVGSPQETQYF
-	TRBV9	TRBJ1-6	-	TGTGCCAGCAGCGTAGGAGCAGACTATAATTCACCCCTCCACTTT	CASSVGADYNSPLHF
TRBD1	TRBV4-1	TRBJ1-3	-	TGCGCCAGCAGCCAAGGGGTTCCGGGACAGGGCTTCTCTGGAAACACCATATATTTT	CASSQGVPGQGFSGNTIYF
-	TRBV7-6	TRBJ1-3	-	TGTGCCAGCGGTATCTCTGGAAACACCATATATTTT	CASGISGNTIYF
TRBD2	TRBV11-2	TRBJ2-7	-	TGTGCCAGCAGCTTACTAGCGGGAGCGAGCGAGCAGTACTTC	CASSLLAGASEQYF
-	TRBV10-1	TRBJ2-7	few	TGCGCCAGCAGTGAGGGCAGTTCAGAATCCCACGAGCAGTACTTC	CASSEGSSESHEQYF
TRBD1	TRBV28	TRBJ1-2	-	TGTGCCAGCGGGACAGGGGACTATGGCTACACCTTC	CASGTGDYGYTF
-	TRBV15	TRBJ2-5	-	TGTGCCACCAGTACCACGGAGGGCCAAGAGACCCAGTACTTC	CATSTTEGQETQYF
TRBD2	TRBV15	TRBJ2-5	-	TGTGCCACCAGCAGAGGGACTAGCGGGACTGGGACCCAGTACTTC	CATSRGTSGTGTQYF
-	TRBV2	TRBJ2-1	few	TGTGCCAGCACCACAGTCTCCTACAATGAGCAGTTCTTC	CASTTVSYNEQFF
-	TRBV18	TRBJ2-1	-	TGTGCCAGCTCTTTACAGGGCAATGAGCAGTTCTTC	CASSLQGNEQFF
-	TRBV5-1	TRBJ2-2	-	TGCGCCACTCGATCGGACGTAACGAACACCGGGGAGCTGTTTTTT	CATRSDVTNTGELFF